Below, one T cell receptor beta chain is given with its context. Its antigen has not been determined. No base quality information exists; no much larger clone differs at one position. Taken from cysteine to phenylalanine, the CDR3 has 14 residues. Only CDR3 DNA is held: 42 bases, read in frame from base 1. The trim is 6 bases for V and 2 bases for J, with a gap of 11 bases between the germline ends. CDR1 and CDR2 are read off the germline V gene as MNHEY and SVGAGI. This record comes from a study of cytomegalovirus exposure and HLA in healthy donors (dated by TCRdb to 2015 to 2018). As for the study more broadly: An earlier analysis of about 530 of the donors reported 250 to 300 Gb of sequence data and 95 million to 130 million unique TCR beta sequences obtained from roughly 170 million T cells. About 320 gigabases of sequencing data and tens of millions of unique TCR sequences were included in an early release covering 550 to 800 HLA-typed donors. Of the roughly 400 genotyped donors, 81% fell in the genetic ancestry cluster associated with self-reported Caucasian donors. The study was designed to test whether signatures of past pathogen exposure could be identified by cataloging public T cell receptors. The study used immunosequencing to profile the T cell repertoires of approximately 640 subjects and linked those repertoires to cytomegalovirus serostatus. Besides the first cohort of under 700 subjects, a separate validation cohort made up of about 120 different subjects was used. To predict cytomegalovirus infection status, the study brought together high-throughput TCR immunosequencing, statistical association of individual TCRs with disease status, and machine learning. A later analysis re-analyzed previously published TCR beta repertoires from 666 donors and added high-resolution HLA genotyping to study TCR occurrence patterns. In the later analysis, no new phenotypic data were used to find candidate immune exposures; instead, reliance was placed on TCR beta sequences and their occurrence across donors. An earlier analysis of several hundred of the donors applied high-throughput TCR beta sequencing to assess whether each TCR beta V gene segment acted as functional or pseudogenic. Donor age, sex, ethnicity and CMV serostatus were compiled alongside the repertoire data. Genome-wide SNP genotypes for about 60% of the roughly 670 donors were used in a later genetic analysis, which treated that subset as a discovery cohort. Every discovery cohort repertoire had been produced on one sequencing platform. HLA typing included class I and class II loci at four-digit resolution. Typing coverage differed by locus: A, B, C, DRB1 and DQB1 were typed in about 629-640 donors, DQA1 in approximately 520, DPA1 in around 580, and DPB1 in around 490. Five DR-DQ haplotypes were treated as single units for association and clustering because of strong linkage in the cohort. On average, roughly 240,000 unique TCR beta nucleotide sequences were sequenced per donor among fewer than 500 genotyped donors of the cohort, with approximately 18% of those sequences being non-productive.

The cohort was made up of approximately 670 healthy bone marrow donors. All cohort members were sampled while nominally healthy, although unrecorded immune exposures were likely present. The donor was CMV seropositive and was included in the group of 250 to 350 seropositive cohort members. Every donor gave a peripheral blood sample, and the peripheral blood mononuclear cells from that sample were used for TCR beta sequencing. Genomic DNA was extracted from the blood cell samples with the Qiagen DNeasy Blood Extraction Kit. The investigation overall reported the following: A later genetic analysis associated a missense DCLRE1C variant with V-gene and J-gene trimming of TCR beta chains, and an independent cohort replicated the association. Because HLA typing was missing for some donors at each locus, association tests included only the typed subset. The study listed 150 to 200 TCR beta chains as associated with cytomegalovirus. According to a later genetic analysis, donors in an Asian-associated ancestry cluster had fewer N-insertions in productive TCRs than the approximately 630-donor mean. At a false discovery rate of 0.05, a later analysis linked 15,000 to 20,000 TCR beta sequences to specific HLA alleles. It was suggested by the authors that the approach could potentially be generalized to other disease states and immunological phenotypes. When HLA alleles, especially DR and DQ, strongly co-occurred, TCR associations were difficult to assign to individual alleles. In vitro tests confirmed that three of the cytomegalovirus-associated TCR beta chains recognize cytomegalovirus antigens. Roughly uniform sequencing depth across donors was assumed in presence/absence analyses, although this assumption may not hold. In a later analysis, several top co-occurrence clusters were reported to appear linked to parvovirus B19, influenza, CMV and Epstein-Barr virus. Most CMV-associated TCR beta chains appeared to be HLA-restricted in a later analysis, and the HLA associations seemed to be driven largely by CMV exposure. Immune exposure information for the cohort was limited to CMV serostatus. Across donors, most TCR sequences were observed very rarely, whereas some public TCRs were present in many individuals. This cohort had only TCR beta chains sequenced, and the lack of alpha or paired-chain data limited which features could be detected. In a later analysis, TCR association rates were found to vary across HLA loci, with the most associated TCRs seen for DRB1 alleles and the fewest for HLA-C alleles. Some IMGT-functional V segments, including TRBV6-2 and TRBV6-3, could not be distinguished by the 87-base-pair reads and were therefore excluded. In a later analysis, HLA-associated TCR beta chains showed more clonal expansion and lower generation probabilities than non-associated chains that were equally common. Linkage disequilibrium might explain the correlated functional status among segregating V segments, but an unknown experimental factor could not be excluded. A further reported finding was that TCR beta sequences accurately predicted the HLA-A and HLA-B alleles for most subjects in the first cohort. The classifier was reported to diagnose cytomegalovirus status with high specificity and sensitivity in both the original cohort and the validation cohort. An earlier analysis of some 590 of the donors showed that most TCR beta V segments appeared in productive rearrangements either about 87% or about 30% of the time, which broadly matched IMGT annotations. The earlier analysis of 587 of the donors excluded roughly 17 rarely observed V segments, including chromosome 9 orphons, because counts were too low. A group of highly shared sequence variants was considered likely to be a technical artifact of the sequencing pipeline.

Library preparation used the immunoSEQ multiplex PCR assay. The multiplex PCR relied on a mix of 60 forward primers for TCR Vbeta segments and 13 reverse primers for TCR Jbeta segments. The CDR3 region of rearranged TCR beta genes was amplified from genomic DNA by a multiplex PCR assay. Amplified TCR beta libraries were sequenced as 87-base-pair reads on the Illumina HiSeq System. Turning to the authors' computational methods: A later analysis tallied tens of millions of unique TCR beta chains across the approximately 670 repertoires, and roughly 11 million of those chains were shared by two or more donors. Raw reads were error-corrected and collapsed into unique sequences with a nearest-neighbor algorithm that merged closely related sequences to remove PCR and sequencing errors. CDR3 sequences were aligned to IMGT reference sequences to assign V, D and J gene segments. For a sequence to be retained, a match of at least six nucleotides to both a V gene segment and a J gene segment was required. Rearrangements were called productive when the CDR3 lacked stop codons and stayed in frame with V and J; all others were non-productive. CDR3 was defined according to IMGT convention as the region running from the second conserved V-encoded cysteine to the conserved J-encoded phenylalanine. The earlier analysis of more than 450 of the donors excluded sequences that lacked an unambiguous match to a single V gene segment. An earlier analysis of 587 of the donors called V segments functional above 56.7% productive rearrangements and segregating when the between-donor standard deviation exceeded 5%. To diagnose cytomegalovirus status from the catalog of TCR beta chain sequences, a statistical classification framework was built. In a later analysis, V and J genes were assigned by comparing TCR nucleotide sequences against IMGT/GENE-DB human TR gene sequences. A later analysis assigned CDR3 sequences and most-parsimonious VDJ recombination scenarios with the TCRdist pipeline. In a later analysis, every TCR beta chain was defined by the combination of its CDR3 amino acid sequence and its V-gene family, and reads without a unique V-gene family were dropped. As a way to deal with suspected cross-contamination and a sequencing artifact, a later analysis dropped 500 to 700 nucleotide sequences that were highly shared and had low generation probability. For each public chain, a later analysis derived a clonal expansion index from normalized ranks of inferred template counts within each repertoire. A later analysis computed generation probabilities with a VDJ recombination model fitted to out-of-frame rearrangements, and checked the results against IGoR. Hypergeometric tests were used in a later analysis to score TCR-TCR, TCR-HLA and TCR-CMV co-occurrence, with a repertoire-size bias correction applied to the TCR pairs. To estimate false discovery rates, a later analysis permuted the HLA or CMV assignments 20 times. A later analysis grouped co-occurring TCRs with DBSCAN, adding TCRdist sequence similarity when clustering within HLA-allele-positive subsets. For co-occurrence clustering, repertoires with fewer than 30,000 or more than 120,000 public chains were excluded, along with roughly 5 repertoires with anomalous nucleotide sharing. TCRdb limited this immuneACCESS table to in-frame rearrangements with V and J called. A share of clones is missing; checked studies link under half to unresolved V genes, and the rest is unexplained. That table gives V, J and clone size, and the DNA gave D and trimming. This sample holds more than 85,000 clones; 76% were observed only once. Clones ranked in the top ten supply 7.7% of the sample.

Sequenced material: PBMCs. The source is a woman in her forties or fifties in good health and CMV-seropositive. Here the chain combines TRBV6-5 and TRBJ1-5; a weak D assignment points to TRBD1 (6 bases agree). The DNA sequence is TGTGCCAGCAGCAGTTCAGGGGGCAATCAGCCCCAGCATTTT. The encoded protein is CASSSSGGNQPQHF.